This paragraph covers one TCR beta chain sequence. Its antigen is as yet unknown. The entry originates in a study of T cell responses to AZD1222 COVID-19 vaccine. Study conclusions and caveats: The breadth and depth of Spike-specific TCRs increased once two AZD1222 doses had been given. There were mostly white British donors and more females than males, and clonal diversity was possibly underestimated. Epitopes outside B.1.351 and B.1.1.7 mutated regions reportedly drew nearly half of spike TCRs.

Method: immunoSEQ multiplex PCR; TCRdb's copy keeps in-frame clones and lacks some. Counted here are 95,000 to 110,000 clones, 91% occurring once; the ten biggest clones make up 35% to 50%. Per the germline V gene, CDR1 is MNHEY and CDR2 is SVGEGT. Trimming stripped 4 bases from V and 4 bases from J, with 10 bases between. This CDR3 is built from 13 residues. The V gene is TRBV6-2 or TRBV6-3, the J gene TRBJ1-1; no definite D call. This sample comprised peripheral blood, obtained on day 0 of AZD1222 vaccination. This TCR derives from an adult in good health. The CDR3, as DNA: TGTGCCAGCAGTTTGCCGGGATCCACTGAAGCTTTCTTT. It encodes CASSLPGSTEAFF.